Following are 18 T cell receptor beta chains from one sample sequenced in a study of blood T cell repertoires in COVID-19. Sequencing used immunoSEQ multiplex PCR; TCRdb keeps in-frame clones, though not all of them. This table holds 50,000 to 70,000 clones, 70% to 85% found once. Sequencing input: peripheral blood. These receptors came from a man in his 70s with active COVID-19.

The J gene is TRBJ1-4, the V gene TRBV5-1; TRBD1 matches 9 bases. CDR1 is SGHRS, CDR2 YFSETQ, per germline. CDR3 length: 17 residues. Trimming cost V 2 bases and J 0 bases; bases outside gene matches: 5. The CDR3 DNA is TGCGCCAGCAGCTTTGGGGGACAGGGAACAACTAATGAAAAACTGTTTTTT. The encoded protein is CASSFGGQGTTNEKLFF.

This chain connects TRBV5-4 to TRBJ2-1, with a possible D match to TRBD2 (6 bases). CDR1 SGHNT and CDR2 YYREEE come from the germline V gene (reference sequence). CDR3 length: 16 residues. Trimming took off 4 bases at V and 6 bases at J, with 20 bases between the two ends. CDR3 sequence (DNA): TGTGCCAGCAGCGGGTGGGGGTCGACTAGATCCAATGAGCAGTTCTTC. Translating it yields CASSGWGSTRSNEQFF. Looking up the rest from reference TRBV5-4 and TRBJ2-1 gives the full variable domain: ETGVTQSPTHLIKTRGQQVTLRCSSQSGHNTVSWYQQALGQGPQFIFQYYREEENGRGNFPPRFSGLQFPNYSSELNVNALELDDSALYLCASSGWGSTRSNEQFFGPGTRLTVL.

J is TRBJ2-7 and V is TRBV21-1; the D call in the table, TRBD2, was not verified against the DNA. TRBV21-1 is a pseudogene locus. The CDR3 runs to 19 residues. The CDR3 DNA is TGTGCCAGCAGCCCCCGGTGGTCGGGACTAGCGGGATGGGTTTGCGAGCAGTACTTC. This encodes CASSPRWSGLAGWVCEQYF.

The CDR3 region has the DNA TGTGCCATGACTAGCGGGAATACCGGGGAGCTGTTTTTT. As protein: CAMTSGNTGELFF. The rearrangement joins TRBV19 to TRBJ2-2; TRBD2 aligns across 11 bases. From germline, CDR1 is LNHDA and CDR2 SQIVND (reference sequence). The V and J ends lost 10 bases and 5 bases, in that order; junction bases with no gene match: 3. The CDR3 is 13 residues long.

The chain couples TRBV6-5 to TRBJ1-4, with D unclear. The CDR3 runs 14 residues. Between the trimmed V and J ends, which lost 10 bases and 9 bases, there was a span of 21 bases. CDR1 is MNHEY and CDR2 is SVGAGI in the germline V gene. As DNA, the CDR3 is TGTGCCACCCGTGGTTGGCGGGAGTCGAAAAAACTGTTTTTT. Residues: CATRGWRESKKLFF.

The chain has TRBV11-2 and TRBJ2-1, with a tentative D call TRBD2 (6 bases). The CDR3 spans 16 residues. Trimming took 2 bases from V and 7 from J, leaving 18 bases between them. Germline V gives CDR1 SGHAT, CDR2 FQNNGV. CDR3 amino acids: CASSLSSGRVGNEQFF. The CDR3, as DNA: TGTGCCAGCAGCTTAAGTTCCGGGAGAGTTGGAAATGAGCAGTTCTTC.

The rearrangement uses TRBV11-3 and TRBJ1-1; TRBD1 matches at 8 bases. Germline lookup yields CDR1 SGHNT and CDR2 YENEEA. The CDR3 sequence is 15 residues long. V lost 5 bases and J lost 5; bases outside the gene matches: 10. In DNA form, the CDR3 reads TGTGCCAGCAGCCCGCAGGGGGCGGAAGGAACTGAAGCTTTCTTT. Its protein is CASSPQGAEGTEAFF.

This rearrangement joins TRBV11-2 to TRBJ2-7; TRBD2 matches 9 bases. V shed 0 bases and J 4 bases; nucleotides not matched to a gene: 1. The CDR3 loop spans 14 amino acids. Germline CDR1 SGHAT, CDR2 FQNNGV. CDR3 in DNA: TGTGCCAGCAGCTTAGAGCTAGCGGGATACGAGCAGTACTTC. Its translation is CASSLELAGYEQYF.

The chain carries TRBV29-1 and TRBJ2-2; TRBD1 matches 7 bases. Germline CDR1 and CDR2: SQVTM and ANQGSEA. V was clipped by 4 bases and J by 6 bases; unmatched bases: 8. This CDR3 has 14 amino acids. The CDR3 region has the DNA TGCAGCGTTGCGAGACAGGGTTTTGCCGGGGAGCTGTTTTTT. As protein: CSVARQGFAGELFF.

V gene TRBV5-1 combines with J gene TRBJ2-7, with D tentatively TRBD1 (5 bases). From germline, CDR1 is SGHRS and CDR2 YFSETQ. This CDR3 comprises 13 residues. Deletions cut 3 bases from V and 1 base from J, with 8 bases between. The CDR3 is CASSSDSSYEQYF. CDR3 nucleotides: TGCGCCAGCAGCTCCGACAGTTCCTACGAGCAGTACTTC.

The chain combines TRBV10-3 with TRBJ1-1, with D tentatively TRBD1 (5 bases). The V end was cut by 4 bases, the J end by 2 bases, with 11 bases between. Germline V lookup: CDR1 ENHRY, CDR2 SYGVKD. The CDR3 extends over 14 amino acids. The DNA for the CDR3 is TGTGCCATCAGTGGGGGACTGATTAACACTGAAGCTTTCTTT. Its translation: CAISGGLINTEAFF.

The rearrangement joins TRBV5-1 to TRBJ2-7; 8 nucleotides match TRBD1. Germline V gene sequence: CDR1 SGHRS, CDR2 YFSETQ. The V and J ends lost 5 bases and 4 bases, in that order; junction bases with no gene match: 5. This CDR3 is built from 13 residues. As DNA, the CDR3 is TGCGCCAGCAGTCTGACAGGGGATTACGAGCAGTACTTC. The encoded protein is CASSLTGDYEQYF.

The chain combines TRBV2 with TRBJ2-7; TRBD1 might be the D (6 bases). This CDR3 has 15 amino acids. The germline V gene has CDR1 SNHLY and CDR2 FYNNEI. V gave up 7 bases and J gave up 4 bases, with 20 bases separating them. This CDR3 is CASTVKSLQGYEQYF. CDR3 DNA sequence: TGTGCCAGCACCGTGAAGTCCCTACAGGGTTACGAGCAGTACTTC. Based on the CDR3 plus reference TRBV2 and TRBJ2-7, the full variable domain is EPEVTQTPSHQVTQMGQEVILRCVPISNHLYFYWYRQILGQKVEFLVSFYNNEISEKSEIFDDQFSVERPDGSNFTLKIRSTKLEDSAMYFCASTVKSLQGYEQYFGPGTRLTVT.

The table lists this clone with a count of one. The chain is built from TRBV7-3 and TRBJ2-3; 7 bases are shared with TRBD1. V dropped 3 bases and J dropped 2; count of bases not matched to a gene: 5. From germline, CDR1 is SGHTA and CDR2 FQGTGA. The CDR3 runs 15 residues. The CDR3 protein is CASSFLGQNTDTQYF. The CDR3 nucleotides read TGTGCCAGCAGCTTTTTGGGACAGAACACAGATACGCAGTATTTT.

The rearrangement links TRBV5-1 to TRBJ2-5; TRBD2 matches at 11 bases. The germline CDR1 and CDR2 sequences are SGHRS and YFSETQ. The CDR3 is 17 residues long. V trimming: 4 bases; J trimming: 0 bases; junction bases outside the gene matches: 8. The CDR3 DNA is TGCGCCAGCAGCCCCAGACTAGCGGGAACCAACCAAGAGACCCAGTACTTC. Amino acids: CASSPRLAGTNQETQYF. The whole variable domain, filled in from reference TRBV5-1 and TRBJ2-5, reads KAGVTQTPRYLIKTRGQQVTLSCSPISGHRSVSWYQQTPGQGLQFLFEYFSETQRNKGNFPGRFSGRQFSNSRSEMNVSTLELGDSALYLCASSPRLAGTNQETQYFGPGTRLLVL.

The chain recombines TRBV18 with TRBJ2-7; D is ambiguous. Germline values: CDR1 KGHSH, CDR2 LQKENI. V lost 0 bases to trimming and J lost 2 bases, with 11 bases between them. This CDR3 has 15 residues. The CDR3 protein is CASSPPRGGPYEQYF. CDR3 bases: TGTGCCAGCTCACCACCGAGAGGCGGCCCCTACGAGCAGTACTTC.

This clone has a handful of counts. The genes are TRBV5-4 and TRBJ2-2; D is unresolved. This CDR3 contains 16 residues. Trimming took off 1 base at V and 0 bases at J, with 10 bases between the two ends. The V gene's germline CDR1 is SGHNT and CDR2 YYREEE (reference sequence). CDR3 sequence reads: CASSLFSAANTGELFF. The CDR3 DNA reads as TGTGCCAGCAGCTTGTTCTCCGCGGCGAACACCGGGGAGCTGTTTTTT.

This clone was seen just once. The chain has TRBV30 and TRBJ1-2; D possibly corresponds to TRBD1 (5 bases). V lost 2 bases and J 4 bases, leaving 14 bases between the germline ends. Germline V gene data show CDR1 as GTSNPN and CDR2 as SVGIG (reference sequence). CDR3 length: 14 residues. The CDR3 DNA reads TGTGCCTGGAGTTCTATGACAGCTTTCTATGGCTACACCTTC. Protein product: CAWSSMTAFYGYTF.